What follows is one TCR beta chain and its context. The antigen remains undetermined. This sample stems from a study of response to subunit inactivated influenza vaccine. Study observations and caveats: After each seasonal influenza vaccination, few new T cells are recruited, the authors suggested.

MiXCR was run by TCRdb on the RT-PCR reads, yielding one entry per CDR3 protein. Of fewer than 750,000 distinct CDR3 sequences in the sample, about 14% were seen once. The germline gives CDR1 MNHNS, CDR2 SASEGT. The V end lost 8 bases, the J end lost 0 bases, and 11 bases lay between the germline ends. This CDR3 contains 14 residues. The starting material was PBMCs from blood, obtained approximately 12 days after vaccination. This chain connects TRBV6-1 to TRBJ2-4; D is tentatively TRBD1 or TRBD2 (5 bases each). This receptor was obtained from a man in his fifties who received an inactivated influenza vaccine. The DNA of the CDR3 is TGTGCCAGCCCGGGGCCCCTAGCCAAAAACATTCAGTACTTC. Its protein is CASPGPLAKNIQYF.